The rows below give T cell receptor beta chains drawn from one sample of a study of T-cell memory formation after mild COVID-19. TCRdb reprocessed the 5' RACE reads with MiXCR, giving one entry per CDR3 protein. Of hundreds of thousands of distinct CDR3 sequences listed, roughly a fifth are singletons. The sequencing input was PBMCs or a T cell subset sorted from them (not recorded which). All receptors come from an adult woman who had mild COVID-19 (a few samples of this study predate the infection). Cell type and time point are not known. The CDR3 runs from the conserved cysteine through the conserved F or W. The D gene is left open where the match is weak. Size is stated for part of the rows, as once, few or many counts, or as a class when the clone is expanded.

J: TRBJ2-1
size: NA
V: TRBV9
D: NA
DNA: TGTGCCAGCAGCGTATCAGGGTTCGGGTACAATGAGCAGTTCTTC
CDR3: CASSVSGFGYNEQFF

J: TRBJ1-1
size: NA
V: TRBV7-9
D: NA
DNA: TGTGCCAGCAGTTCGGACACCCGCGCAGCTTTCTTT
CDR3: CASSSDTRAAFF

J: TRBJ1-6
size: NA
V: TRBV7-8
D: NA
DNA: TGTGCCAGCAGCTTACGGGAGCTGGGGTCACCCCTCCACTTT
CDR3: CASSLRELGSPLHF

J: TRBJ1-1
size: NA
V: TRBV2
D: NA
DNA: TGTGCCAGCAGAACCCTCCGGGGAAGGACTGAAGCTTTCTTT
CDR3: CASRTLRGRTEAFF

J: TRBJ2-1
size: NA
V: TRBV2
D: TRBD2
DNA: TGTGCCAGCAGGGCGGGGGGGTTGCCTTCCTACAATGAGCAGTTCTTC
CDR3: CASRAGGLPSYNEQFF

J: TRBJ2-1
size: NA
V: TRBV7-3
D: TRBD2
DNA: TGTGCCAGCAGCTTGGCGGGAGATTTAAATGAGCAGTTCTTC
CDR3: CASSLAGDLNEQFF

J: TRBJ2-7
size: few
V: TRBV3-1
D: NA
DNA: TGTGCCAGCAGAAAGGACAGAACCGAGCAGTACTTC
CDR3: CASRKDRTEQYF

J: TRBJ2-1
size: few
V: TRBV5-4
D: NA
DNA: TGTGCCAGCAGCCTGACGGATTTTGAGCAGTTCTTC
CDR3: CASSLTDFEQFF

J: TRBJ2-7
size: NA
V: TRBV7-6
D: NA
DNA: TGTGCCAGCAGCTTAGAGGCAGGCAACTCCTACGAGCAGTACTTC
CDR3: CASSLEAGNSYEQYF

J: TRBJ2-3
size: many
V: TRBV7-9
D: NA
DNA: TGTGCCAGCAGCTTAGTCGGCGCAGATACGCAGTATTTT
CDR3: CASSLVGADTQYF

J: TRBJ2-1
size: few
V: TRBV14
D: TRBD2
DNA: TGTGCCAGCAGCCAAATGGGACTAGCGGGACCTGAGCAGTTCTTC
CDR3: CASSQMGLAGPEQFF

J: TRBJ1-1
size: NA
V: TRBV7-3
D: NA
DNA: TGTGCCAGCAGCCCAATGGGGGGACAAGGGTCTGAAGCTTTCTTT
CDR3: CASSPMGGQGSEAFF

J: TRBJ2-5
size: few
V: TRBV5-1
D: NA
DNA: TGCGCCAGCAGCAGAGAAGGACAGAAAGAGACCCAGTACTTC
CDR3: CASSREGQKETQYF

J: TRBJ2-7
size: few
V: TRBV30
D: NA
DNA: TGTGCCTTAAAGAGAGGGAAAGGCAGCGAGCAGTACTTC
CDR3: CALKRGKGSEQYF

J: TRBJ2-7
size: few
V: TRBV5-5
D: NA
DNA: TGTGCCAGCAGCTTGTCTGCGACTTCCTTCTACGAGCAGTACTTC
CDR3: CASSLSATSFYEQYF

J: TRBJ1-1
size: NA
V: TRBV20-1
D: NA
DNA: TGCCGGGGCCAGAACACTGAAGCTTTCTTT
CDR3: CRGQNTEAFF

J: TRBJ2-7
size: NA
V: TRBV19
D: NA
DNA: TGTGCCAGTACCTCGGGGGGCATAAACGAGCAGTACTTC
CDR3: CASTSGGINEQYF

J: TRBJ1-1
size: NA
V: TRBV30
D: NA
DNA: TGTGCCTGGACGGGTAGGAAGGCTTTCTTT
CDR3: CAWTGRKAFF

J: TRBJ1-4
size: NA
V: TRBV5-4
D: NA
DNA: TGTGCCAGCAGCTTGGAGGTTAATGAAAAACTGTTTTTT
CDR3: CASSLEVNEKLFF

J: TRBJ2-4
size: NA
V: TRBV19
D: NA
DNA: TGTGCCAGTAGTTCGACAGGTTCTTGGGACATTCAGTACTTC
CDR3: CASSSTGSWDIQYF

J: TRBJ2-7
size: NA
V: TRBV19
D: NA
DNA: TGTGCCAGTAGTATGAGAGGCGAGCAGTACTTC
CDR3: CASSMRGEQYF

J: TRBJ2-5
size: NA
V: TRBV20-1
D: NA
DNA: TGCAGTGCTACCCCCTATGTGGGAGAGGAAGAGACCCAGTACTTC
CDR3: CSATPYVGEEETQYF

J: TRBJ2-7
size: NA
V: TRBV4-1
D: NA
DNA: TGCGCCAGCAGCCAAGATCTGGACCGGAATGGGGACTCCTACGAGCAGTACTTC
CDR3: CASSQDLDRNGDSYEQYF